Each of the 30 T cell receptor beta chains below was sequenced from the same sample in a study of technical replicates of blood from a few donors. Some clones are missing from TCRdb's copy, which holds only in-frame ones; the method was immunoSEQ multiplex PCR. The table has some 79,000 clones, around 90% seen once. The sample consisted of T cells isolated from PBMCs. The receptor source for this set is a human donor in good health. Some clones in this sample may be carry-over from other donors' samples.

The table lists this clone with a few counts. The CDR3, as DNA: TGTGCCAGTAGCACAGGGGATCGGCCCCAGCATTTT. Its protein is CASSTGDRPQHF. This sequence joins TRBV19 and TRBJ1-5, with 7 bases fitting TRBD1. V shed 6 bases and J 9 bases; nucleotides not matched to a gene: 5. CDR3 length: 12 amino acids. The germline gives CDR1 LNHDA, CDR2 SQIVND (reference sequence).

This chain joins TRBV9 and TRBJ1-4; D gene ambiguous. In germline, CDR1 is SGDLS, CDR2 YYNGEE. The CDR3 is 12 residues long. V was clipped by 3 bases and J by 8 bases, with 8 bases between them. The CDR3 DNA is TGTGCCAGCAGCGCCCCGGAGGAAAAACTGTTTTTT. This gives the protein CASSAPEEKLFF.

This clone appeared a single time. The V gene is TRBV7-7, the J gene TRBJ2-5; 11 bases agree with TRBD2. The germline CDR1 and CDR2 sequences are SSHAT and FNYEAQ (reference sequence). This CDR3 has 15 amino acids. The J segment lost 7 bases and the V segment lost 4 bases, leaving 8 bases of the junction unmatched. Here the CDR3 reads CASSSSTSGGGTQYF. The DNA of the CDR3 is TGTGCCAGCAGCTCTTCTACTAGCGGGGGTGGGACCCAGTACTTC.

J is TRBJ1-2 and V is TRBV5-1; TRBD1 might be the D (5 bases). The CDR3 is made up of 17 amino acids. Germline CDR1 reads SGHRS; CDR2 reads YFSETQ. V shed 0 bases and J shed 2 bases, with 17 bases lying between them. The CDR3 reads CASSLGGGEVPNYGYTF. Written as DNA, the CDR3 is TGCGCCAGCAGCTTGGGTGGAGGGGAGGTACCAAACTATGGCTACACCTTC.

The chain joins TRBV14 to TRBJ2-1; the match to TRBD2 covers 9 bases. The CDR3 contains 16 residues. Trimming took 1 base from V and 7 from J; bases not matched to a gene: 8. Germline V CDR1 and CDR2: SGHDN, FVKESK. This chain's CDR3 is CASSQVGAGGQNEQFF. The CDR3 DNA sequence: TGTGCCAGCAGCCAAGTAGGAGCGGGAGGTCAGAATGAGCAGTTCTTC.

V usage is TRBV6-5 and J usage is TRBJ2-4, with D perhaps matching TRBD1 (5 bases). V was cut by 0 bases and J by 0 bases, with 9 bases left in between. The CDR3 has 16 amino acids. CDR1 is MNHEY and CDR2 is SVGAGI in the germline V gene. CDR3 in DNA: TGTGCCAGCAGTTACTCCTACCAGGGAGCCAAAAACATTCAGTACTTC. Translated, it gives CASSYSYQGAKNIQYF.

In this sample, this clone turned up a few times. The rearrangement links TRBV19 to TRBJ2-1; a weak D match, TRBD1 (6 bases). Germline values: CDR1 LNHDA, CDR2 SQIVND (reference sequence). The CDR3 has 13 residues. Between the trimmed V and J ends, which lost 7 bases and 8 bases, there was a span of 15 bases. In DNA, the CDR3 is TGTGCCAGTAACCCCAGGGGCTTTCATGAGCAGTTCTTC. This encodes CASNPRGFHEQFF.

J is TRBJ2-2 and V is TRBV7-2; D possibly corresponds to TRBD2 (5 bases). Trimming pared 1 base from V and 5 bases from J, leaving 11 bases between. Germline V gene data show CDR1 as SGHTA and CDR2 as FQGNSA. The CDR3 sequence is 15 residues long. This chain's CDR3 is CASSLEPGETGELFF. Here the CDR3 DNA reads TGTGCCAGCAGCTTAGAACCCGGGGAAACCGGGGAGCTGTTTTTT.

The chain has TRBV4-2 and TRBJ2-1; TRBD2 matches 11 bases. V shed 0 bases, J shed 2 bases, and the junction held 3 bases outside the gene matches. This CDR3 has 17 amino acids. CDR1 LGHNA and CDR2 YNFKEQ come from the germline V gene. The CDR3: CASSQDGTSGAYNEQFF. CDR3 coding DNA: TGTGCCAGCAGCCAAGACGGGACTAGCGGAGCCTACAATGAGCAGTTCTTC.

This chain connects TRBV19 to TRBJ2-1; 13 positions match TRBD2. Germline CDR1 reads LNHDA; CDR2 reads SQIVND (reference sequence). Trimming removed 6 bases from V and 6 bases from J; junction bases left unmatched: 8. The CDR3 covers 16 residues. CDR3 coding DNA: TGTGCCAGTAGAAGACTAGCGGGAGGCATAATCAATGAGCAGTTCTTC. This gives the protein CASRRLAGGIINEQFF.

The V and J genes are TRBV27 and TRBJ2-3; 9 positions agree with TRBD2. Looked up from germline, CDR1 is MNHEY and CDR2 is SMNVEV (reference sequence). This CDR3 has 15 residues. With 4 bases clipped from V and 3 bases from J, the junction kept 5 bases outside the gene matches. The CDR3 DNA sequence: TGTGCCAGCAGTTGGTTAGCGGGAGATACAGATACGCAGTATTTT. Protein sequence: CASSWLAGDTDTQYF.

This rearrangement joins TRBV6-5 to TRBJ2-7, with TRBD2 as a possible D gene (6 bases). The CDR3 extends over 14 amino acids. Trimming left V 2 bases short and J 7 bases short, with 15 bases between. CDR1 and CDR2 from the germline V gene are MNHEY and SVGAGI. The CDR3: CASSYAGVAVEQYF. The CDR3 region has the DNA TGTGCCAGCAGTTACGCTGGGGTAGCGGTAGAGCAGTACTTC.

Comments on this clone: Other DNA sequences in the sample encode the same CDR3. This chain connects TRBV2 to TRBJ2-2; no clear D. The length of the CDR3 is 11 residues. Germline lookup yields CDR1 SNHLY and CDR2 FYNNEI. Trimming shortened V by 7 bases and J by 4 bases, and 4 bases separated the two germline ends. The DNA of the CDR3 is TGTGCCAGCACTAGCACCGGGGAGCTGTTTTTT. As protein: CASTSTGELFF. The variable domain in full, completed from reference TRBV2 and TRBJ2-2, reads EPEVTQTPSHQVTQMGQEVILRCVPISNHLYFYWYRQILGQKVEFLVSFYNNEISEKSEIFDDQFSVERPDGSNFTLKIRSTKLEDSAMYFCASTSTGELFFGEGSRLTVL.

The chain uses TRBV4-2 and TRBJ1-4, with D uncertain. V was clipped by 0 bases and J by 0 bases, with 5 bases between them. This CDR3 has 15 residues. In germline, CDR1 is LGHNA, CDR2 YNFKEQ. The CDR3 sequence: CASSQEGATNEKLFF. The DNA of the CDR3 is TGTGCCAGCAGCCAAGAGGGAGCAACTAATGAAAAACTGTTTTTT.

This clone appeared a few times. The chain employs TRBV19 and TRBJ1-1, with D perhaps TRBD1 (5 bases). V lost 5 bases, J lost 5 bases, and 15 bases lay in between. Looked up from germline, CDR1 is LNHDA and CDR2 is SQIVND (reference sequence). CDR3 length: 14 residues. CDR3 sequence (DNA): TGTGCCAGTAGTTCCAGTGGGGCTGGGACTGAAGCTTTCTTT. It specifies CASSSSGAGTEAFF.

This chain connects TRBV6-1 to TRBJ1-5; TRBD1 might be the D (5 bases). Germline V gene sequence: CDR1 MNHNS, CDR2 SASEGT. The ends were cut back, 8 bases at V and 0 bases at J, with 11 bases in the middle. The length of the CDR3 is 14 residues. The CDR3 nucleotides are TGTGCCAGCGACCAGGGTCGTAGCAATCAGCCCCAGCATTTT. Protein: CASDQGRSNQPQHF.

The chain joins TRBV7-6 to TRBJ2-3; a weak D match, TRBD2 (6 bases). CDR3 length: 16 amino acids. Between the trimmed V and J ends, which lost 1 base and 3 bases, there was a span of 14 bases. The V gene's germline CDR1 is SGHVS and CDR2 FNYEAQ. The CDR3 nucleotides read TGTGCCAGCAGCTTAGGGAGGGGTGGACCAACAGATACGCAGTATTTT. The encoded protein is CASSLGRGGPTDTQYF. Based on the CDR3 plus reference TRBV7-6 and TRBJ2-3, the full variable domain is GAGVSQSPRYKVTKRGQDVALRCDPISGHVSLYWYRQALGQGPEFLTYFNYEAQQDKSGLPNDRFSAERPEGSISTLTIQRTEQRDSAMYRCASSLGRGGPTDTQYFGPGTRLTVL.

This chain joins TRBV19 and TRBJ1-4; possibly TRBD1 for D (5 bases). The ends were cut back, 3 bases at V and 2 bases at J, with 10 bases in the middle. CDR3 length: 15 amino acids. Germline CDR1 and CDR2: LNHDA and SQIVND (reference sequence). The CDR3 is CASSMQGATNEKLFF. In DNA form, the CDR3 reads TGTGCCAGTAGTATGCAGGGTGCGACTAATGAAAAACTGTTTTTT.

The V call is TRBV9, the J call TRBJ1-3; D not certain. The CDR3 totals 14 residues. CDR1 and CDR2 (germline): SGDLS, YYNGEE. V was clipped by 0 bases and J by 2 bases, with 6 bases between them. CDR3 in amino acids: CASSVAATGNTIYF. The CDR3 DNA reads TGTGCCAGCAGCGTAGCAGCGACTGGAAACACCATATATTTT.

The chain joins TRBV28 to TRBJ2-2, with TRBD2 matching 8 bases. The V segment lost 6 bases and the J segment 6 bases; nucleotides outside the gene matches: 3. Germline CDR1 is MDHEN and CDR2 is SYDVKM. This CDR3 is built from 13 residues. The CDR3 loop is CASSPTSAGELFF. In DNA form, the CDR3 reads TGTGCCAGCAGCCCGACTAGCGCCGGGGAGCTGTTTTTT.

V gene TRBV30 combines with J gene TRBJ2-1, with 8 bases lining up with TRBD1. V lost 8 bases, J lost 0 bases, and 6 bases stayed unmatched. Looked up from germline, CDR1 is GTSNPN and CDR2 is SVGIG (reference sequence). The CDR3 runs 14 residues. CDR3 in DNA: TGTGCCGGCCAGGGGGCAGGCTCCTACAATGAGCAGTTCTTC. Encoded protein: CAGQGAGSYNEQFF.

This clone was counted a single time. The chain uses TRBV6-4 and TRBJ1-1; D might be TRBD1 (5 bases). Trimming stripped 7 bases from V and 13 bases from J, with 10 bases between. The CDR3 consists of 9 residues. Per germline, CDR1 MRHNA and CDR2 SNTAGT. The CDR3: CASTSGGFF. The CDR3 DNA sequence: TGTGCCAGCACGTCCGGGGGTTTCTTT.

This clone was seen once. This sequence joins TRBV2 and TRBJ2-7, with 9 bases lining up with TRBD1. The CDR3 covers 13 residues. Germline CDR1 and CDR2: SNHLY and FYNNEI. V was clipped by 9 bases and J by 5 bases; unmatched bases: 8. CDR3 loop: CASSGQGIHEQYF. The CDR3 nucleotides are TGTGCCAGTTCCGGACAGGGGATCCACGAGCAGTACTTC.

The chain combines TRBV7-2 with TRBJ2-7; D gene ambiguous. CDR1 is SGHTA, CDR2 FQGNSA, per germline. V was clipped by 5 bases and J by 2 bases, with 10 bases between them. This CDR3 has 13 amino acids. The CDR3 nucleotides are TGTGCCAGCAGCCCTGGCGGAACCTACGAGCAGTACTTC. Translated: CASSPGGTYEQYF. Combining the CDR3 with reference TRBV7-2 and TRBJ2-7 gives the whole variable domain GAGVSQSPSNKVTEKGKDVELRCDPISGHTALYWYRQSLGQGLEFLIYFQGNSAPDKSGLPSDRFSAERTGGSVSTLTIQRTQQEDSAVYLCASSPGGTYEQYFGPGTRLTVT.

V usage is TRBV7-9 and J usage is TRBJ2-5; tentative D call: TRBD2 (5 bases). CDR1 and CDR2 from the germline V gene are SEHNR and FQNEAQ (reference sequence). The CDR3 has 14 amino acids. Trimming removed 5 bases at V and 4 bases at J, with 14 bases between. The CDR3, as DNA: TGTGCCAGCAGCCCCCGGGAATTAGTAGAGACCCAGTACTTC. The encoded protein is CASSPRELVETQYF.

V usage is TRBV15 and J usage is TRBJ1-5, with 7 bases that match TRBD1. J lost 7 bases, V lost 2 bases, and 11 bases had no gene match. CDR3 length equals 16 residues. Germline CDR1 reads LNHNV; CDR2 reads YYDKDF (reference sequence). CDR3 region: CATSRTWTGGMQPQHF. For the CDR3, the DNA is TGTGCCACCAGCAGAACTTGGACAGGCGGGATGCAGCCCCAGCATTTT.

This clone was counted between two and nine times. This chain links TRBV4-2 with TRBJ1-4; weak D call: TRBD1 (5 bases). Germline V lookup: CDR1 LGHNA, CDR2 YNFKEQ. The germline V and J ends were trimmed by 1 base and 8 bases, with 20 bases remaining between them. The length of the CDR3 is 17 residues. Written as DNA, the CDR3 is TGTGCCAGCAGCCAAGTGATAACACAGGAATTCTTCGAAAAACTGTTTTTT. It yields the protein CASSQVITQEFFEKLFF.

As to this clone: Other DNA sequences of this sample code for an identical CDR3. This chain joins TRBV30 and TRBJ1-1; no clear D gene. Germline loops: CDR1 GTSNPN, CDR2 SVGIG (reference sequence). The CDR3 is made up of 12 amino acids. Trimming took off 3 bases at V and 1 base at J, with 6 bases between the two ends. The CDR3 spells CAWSAGNTEAFF. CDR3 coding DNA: TGTGCCTGGAGCGCAGGGAACACTGAAGCTTTCTTT.

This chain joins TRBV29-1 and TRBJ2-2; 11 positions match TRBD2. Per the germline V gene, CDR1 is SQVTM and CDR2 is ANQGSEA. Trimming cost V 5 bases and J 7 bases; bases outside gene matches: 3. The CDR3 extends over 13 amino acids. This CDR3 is CSVSTSGDGELFF. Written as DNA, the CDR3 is TGCAGCGTTTCGACTAGCGGGGACGGGGAGCTGTTTTTT.

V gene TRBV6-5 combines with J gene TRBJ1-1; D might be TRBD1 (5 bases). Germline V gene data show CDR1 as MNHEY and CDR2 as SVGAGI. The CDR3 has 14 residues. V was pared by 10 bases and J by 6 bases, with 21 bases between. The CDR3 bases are TGTGCCACCGCTGTATCAGGGACTTTTTCTGAAGCTTTCTTT. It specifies CATAVSGTFSEAFF.